The sequence of this T cell receptor beta chain was determined in a study of blood T cells in healthy people across ages. V lost 3 bases to trimming and J lost 5 bases, with 16 bases between them. The CDR3 loop spans 15 amino acids. The V gene's germline CDR1 is ENHRY and CDR2 SYGVKD. It was with a sample-barcoded 5' primer and a J-beta primer mix that a second PCR of roughly 7 to 12 cycles was run. TCRdb called the 5' RACE reads again in MiXCR, with one record for every CDR3 protein. The data hold around 1.7 million distinct CDR3 sequences, with roughly 27% observed a single time. This clonotype has a handful of counts.

This chain uses TRBV10-3 with TRBJ1-1; weak D call: TRBD1 (5 bases). This clonotype originated in a woman aged 30 to 39 in good health. The specimen sequenced was blood. The CDR3 DNA reads TGTGCCATCAGTGACCCGGGACGGAGTAGGACTGAAGCTTTCTTT. It specifies CAISDPGRSRTEAFF.